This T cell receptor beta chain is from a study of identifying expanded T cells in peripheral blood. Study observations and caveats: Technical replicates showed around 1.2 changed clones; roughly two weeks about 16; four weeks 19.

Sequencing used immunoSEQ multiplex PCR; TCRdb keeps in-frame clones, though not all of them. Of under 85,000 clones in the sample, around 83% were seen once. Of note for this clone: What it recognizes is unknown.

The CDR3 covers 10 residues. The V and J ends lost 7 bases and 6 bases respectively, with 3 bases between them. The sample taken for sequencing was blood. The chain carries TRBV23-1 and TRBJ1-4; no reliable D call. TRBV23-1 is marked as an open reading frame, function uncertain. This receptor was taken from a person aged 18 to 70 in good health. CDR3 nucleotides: TGCGCCAGCATACATGAAAAACTGTTTTTT. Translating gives CASIHEKLFF.